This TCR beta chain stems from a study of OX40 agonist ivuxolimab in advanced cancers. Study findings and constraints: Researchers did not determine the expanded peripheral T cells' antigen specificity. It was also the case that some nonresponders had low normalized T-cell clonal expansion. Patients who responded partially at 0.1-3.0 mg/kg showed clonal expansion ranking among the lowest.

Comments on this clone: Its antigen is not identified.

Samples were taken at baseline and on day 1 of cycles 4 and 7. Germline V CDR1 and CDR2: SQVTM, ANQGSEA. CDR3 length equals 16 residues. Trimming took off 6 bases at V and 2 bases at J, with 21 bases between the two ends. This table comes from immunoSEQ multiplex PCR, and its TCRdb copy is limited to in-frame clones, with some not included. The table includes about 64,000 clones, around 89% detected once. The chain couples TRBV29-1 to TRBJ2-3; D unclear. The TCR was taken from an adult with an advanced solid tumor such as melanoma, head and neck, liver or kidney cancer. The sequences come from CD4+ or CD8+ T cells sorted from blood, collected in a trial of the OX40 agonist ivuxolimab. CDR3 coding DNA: TGCAGCGTGGGTTTATTCCGGACCGCTTCCACAGATACGCAGTATTTT. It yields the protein CSVGLFRTASTDTQYF.